This record covers a single TCR beta chain. The authors' processing: Junction-only sequences produced by ImmunoSEQ had no quality scores, so filtering differed. Clones were sequenced by immunoSEQ multiplex PCR, and TCRdb holds only the in-frame ones, with some missing. From that table come the V and J calls and clone size; the DNA was used to work out D and trimming. The data contain some 92,000 clones, more than 45% of them singletons. This entry comes from a study of shared clonotypes between healthy human individuals. Germline trimming cut 2 bases from V and 6 bases from J; bases unmatched to any gene: 10. CDR3 size: 16 residues. Germline CDR1 is GTSNPN and CDR2 is SVGIG (reference sequence).

Material: PBMCs. The chain uses TRBV30 and TRBJ1-5; 10 positions agree with TRBD1. The sequence derives from a woman aged 40 to 55 in good health. Some clones in this sample may be carry-over from other donors' samples. The CDR3 bases are TGTGCCTGGAGTTTAAAAGGACAGGGGGTAGGTCAGCCCCAGCATTTT. Translated: CAWSLKGQGVGQPQHF.